This is a list of T cell receptor beta chains from one sample in a study of coeliac disease. Measured with immunoSEQ multiplex PCR; TCRdb has only the in-frame clones, and not every one. Here the sample spans over 3,000 clones, 65% to 70% being singletons. Input material: intraepithelial lymphocytes from the gut. Source of these receptors: a woman aged 55-70 years with active celiac disease. CDR3s leave out the opening cysteine and the closing phenylalanine or tryptophan. Each record gives: V gene, J gene, CDR3 protein.

TRBV28	TRBJ2-2	ASSLPRGNTGELF
TRBV28	TRBJ1-1	ASTPWDRVGSSTEAF
TRBV9	TRBJ1-3	ASSVGLGANTIY
TRBV9	TRBJ1-5	ASSSGPPEGPQH
TRBV6-6	TRBJ2-3	ASSPGWGQLSLAQY
TRBV7-9	TRBJ1-2	ASSPFPGTDHGYT
TRBV9	TRBJ2-3	ASSVVYTDTQY
TRBV6-5	TRBJ1-2	ASHTPPYGYT
TRBV9	TRBJ2-1	ASSVGLAGALSSYNEQF
TRBV30	TRBJ1-5	ASLTRDNLGTAENQPQH
TRBV9	TRBJ2-3	ASSYGGTDTQY
TRBV29-1	TRBJ1-3	SAWTVAGNTIY
TRBV5-5	TRBJ2-3	ASSPTGTRGDTQY
TRBV19	TRBJ2-1	ASSIGLVQDNEQF
TRBV19	TRBJ2-1	ASRGQSGGRDEQF
TRBV6-1	TRBJ1-1	ASSQTAMNTEAF
TRBV19	TRBJ2-1	ASSSGASYNEQF
TRBV7-3	TRBJ1-2	ASSVTGGGRDGYT
TRBV10-1	TRBJ1-2	ASSNGTGGYT
TRBV11-2	TRBJ2-3	ASAARGPSTDTQY
TRBV2	TRBJ2-7	ASSEALPQFRLGHYEQY
TRBV5-1	TRBJ2-7	ASSLPGYEQY
TRBV6-1	TRBJ1-1	ASSEAWTGPFEAF
TRBV5-5	TRBJ2-1	ASSLRLAGHYNSYNEQF
TRBV28	TRBJ2-7	ASRARGEDSYEQY
TRBV6-5	TRBJ1-1	ASSYGFSNTEAF
TRBV7-9	TRBJ2-5	ASSLVFKETQY
TRBV9	TRBJ1-1	ASTLGQKNTEAF
TRBV29-1	TRBJ1-1	SVEDLRF
TRBV28	TRBJ1-2	ASSSDRAYGYT
TRBV4-3	TRBJ2-3	ASSHLAESTDTQY
TRBV18	TRBJ2-5	ASSPVYRQETQY
TRBV29-1	TRBJ2-7	SADQTSGVSYEQY
TRBV21-1	TRBJ1-6	ASSRTGLRNNSPLH
TRBV10-1	TRBJ2-6	ASSESNRGPFSGANVLT
TRBV28	TRBJ1-2	ASTKGGGETGVYGYT
TRBV7-2	TRBJ2-7	ASSLDRGRGYEQY
TRBV20-1	TRBJ2-1	SLAGGYEQF
TRBV11-2	TRBJ1-2	ASSFIRGGYT
TRBV5-8	TRBJ1-5	ASSPPLSNQPQH
TRBV29-1	TRBJ2-1	SVPVFYEQF
TRBV30	TRBJ1-2	AWSRGLGGGYT
TRBV6-5	TRBJ2-5	ASLCGGQETQY
TRBV7-9	TRBJ1-1	ASSFGVWVNTEAF
TRBV7-6	TRBJ2-7	ASSLAPSGQSYEQY
TRBV27	TRBJ2-1	ASSARGDSYNEQF
TRBV5-1	TRBJ2-1	ASSMSGSGLNEQF
TRBV7-9	TRBJ1-5	ASSPGQGNQPQH
TRBV6-1	TRBJ2-6	ASSEARSGANVLT
TRBV6-5	TRBJ1-3	ASSYLNSGNTIY
TRBV15	TRBJ1-1	ATSTAGNTEAF
TRBV7-2	TRBJ2-7	ASSLVYEQY
TRBV7-9	TRBJ2-7	ASSLVLSQGLPYEQY